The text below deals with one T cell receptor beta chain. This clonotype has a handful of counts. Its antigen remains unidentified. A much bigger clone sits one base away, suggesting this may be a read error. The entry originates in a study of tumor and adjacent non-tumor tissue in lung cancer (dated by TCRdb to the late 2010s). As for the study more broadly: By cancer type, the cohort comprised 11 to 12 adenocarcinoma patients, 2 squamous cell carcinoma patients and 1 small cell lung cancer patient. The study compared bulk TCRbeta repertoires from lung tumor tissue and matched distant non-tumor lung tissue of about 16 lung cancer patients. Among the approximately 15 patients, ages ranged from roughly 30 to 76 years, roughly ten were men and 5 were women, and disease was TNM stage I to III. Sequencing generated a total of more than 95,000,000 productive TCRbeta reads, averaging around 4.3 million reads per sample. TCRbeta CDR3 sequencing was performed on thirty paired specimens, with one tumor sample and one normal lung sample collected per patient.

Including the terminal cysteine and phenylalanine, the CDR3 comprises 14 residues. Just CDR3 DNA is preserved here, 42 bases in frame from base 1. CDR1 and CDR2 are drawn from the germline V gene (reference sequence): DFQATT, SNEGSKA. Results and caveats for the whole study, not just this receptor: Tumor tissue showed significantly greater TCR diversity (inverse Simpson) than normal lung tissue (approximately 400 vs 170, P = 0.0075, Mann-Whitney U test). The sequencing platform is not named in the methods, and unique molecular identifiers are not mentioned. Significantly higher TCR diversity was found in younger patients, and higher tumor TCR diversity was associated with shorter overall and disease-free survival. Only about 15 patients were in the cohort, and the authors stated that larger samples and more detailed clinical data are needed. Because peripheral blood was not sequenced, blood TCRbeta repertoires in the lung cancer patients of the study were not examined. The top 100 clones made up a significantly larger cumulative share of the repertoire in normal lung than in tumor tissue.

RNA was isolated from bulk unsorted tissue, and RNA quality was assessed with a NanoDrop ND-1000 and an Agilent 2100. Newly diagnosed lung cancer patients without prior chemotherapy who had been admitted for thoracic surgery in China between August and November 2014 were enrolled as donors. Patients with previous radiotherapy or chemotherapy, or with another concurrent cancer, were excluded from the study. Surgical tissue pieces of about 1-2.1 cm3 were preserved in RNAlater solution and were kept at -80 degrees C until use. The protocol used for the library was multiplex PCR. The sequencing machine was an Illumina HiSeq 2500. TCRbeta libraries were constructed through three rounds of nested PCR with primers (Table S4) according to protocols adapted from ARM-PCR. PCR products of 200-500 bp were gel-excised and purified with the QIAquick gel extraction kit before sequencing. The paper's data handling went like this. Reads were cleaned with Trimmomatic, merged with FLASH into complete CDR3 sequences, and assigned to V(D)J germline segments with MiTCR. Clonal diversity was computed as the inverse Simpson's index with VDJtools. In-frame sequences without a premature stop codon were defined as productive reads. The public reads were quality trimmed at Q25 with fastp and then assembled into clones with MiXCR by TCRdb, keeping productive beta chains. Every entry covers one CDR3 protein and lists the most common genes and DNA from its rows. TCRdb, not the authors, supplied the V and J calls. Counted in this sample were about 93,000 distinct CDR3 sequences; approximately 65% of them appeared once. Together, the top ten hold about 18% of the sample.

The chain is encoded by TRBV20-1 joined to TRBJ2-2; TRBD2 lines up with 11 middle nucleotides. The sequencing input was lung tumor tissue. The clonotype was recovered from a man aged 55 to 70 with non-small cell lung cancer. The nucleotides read TGCAGTGCTAGGACTAGCGGGAACACCGGGGAGCTGCTTTTT. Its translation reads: CSARTSGNTGELLF.